This TCR beta chain was identified in a study of T cells in Graves' hyperthyroidism and ophthalmopathy. The CDR3 extends over 12 amino acids. CDR1 and CDR2 from the germline V gene are SEHNR and FQNEAQ (reference sequence). V was cut by 1 base and J by 8 bases, with 8 bases left in between. It was RNA transcripts that yielded the amplified TCR beta CDR3 regions. The study used the HTBI primer set for a first-round RT-PCR of the TCR CDR3. TCRdb itself ran the multiplex PCR reads through MiXCR, one entry per CDR3 protein. The sample shows more than 600,000 distinct CDR3 sequences, about a sixth of them seen only once.

The chain uses TRBV7-9 and TRBJ1-2; D is ambiguous. Material for sequencing was blood. The clonotype originates from a man aged 18 to 30 with Graves' hyperthyroidism. The CDR3 nucleotides read TGTGCCAGCAGCTTAGTAAACCCGGGCTACACCTTC. Translating gives CASSLVNPGYTF.